This T cell receptor beta chain originates from a study of human T cells and chemical hapten exposure. Study summary: Sensitizing treatment utilized 2% DPC over an approximately 2 cm by approximately 2 cm portion of upper inner arm skin. Whole-study results and caveats: Sensitizing with DPC caused no change in TCRs above 1 in 1000 frequency.

The time point was: pre-sensitization, week 0. Treatment here: therapeutic diphenylcyclopropenone sensitization with weekly scalp DPC. Alopecia patients, 18 to 70 years old and DPC-suitable, served as donors. In this sample, this clonotype turned up a few times. Its cognate antigen is unknown. The authors' processing: Across samples, TCR counts had a median of roughly 98,000 and ranged from about 20,000 to 750,000. In TCRdb, the RACE reads were re-called with MiXCR into one record per CDR3 protein. For this entry, the V and J calls and clone size follow TCRdb and not the study's own pipeline. The sample records under 90,000 distinct CDR3 sequences, 9.6% being singletons. The source material was whole blood, sampled in connection with sensitization to the hapten diphenylcyclopropenone (DPC). The receptor was derived from a woman aged 35 to 49 with alopecia areata. Some clones in this sample may be carry-over from other donors' samples.

The chain's CDR3 is CASQGDNQPQHF. Here the CDR3 DNA reads TGTGCCAGCCAGGGGGACAATCAGCCCCAGCATTTT. The rearrangement joins TRBV12-3 or TRBV12-4 to TRBJ1-5, with 7 bases lining up with TRBD1. V lost 8 bases to trimming and J lost 3 bases; unmatched junction nucleotides: 1. The CDR3 runs 12 residues.